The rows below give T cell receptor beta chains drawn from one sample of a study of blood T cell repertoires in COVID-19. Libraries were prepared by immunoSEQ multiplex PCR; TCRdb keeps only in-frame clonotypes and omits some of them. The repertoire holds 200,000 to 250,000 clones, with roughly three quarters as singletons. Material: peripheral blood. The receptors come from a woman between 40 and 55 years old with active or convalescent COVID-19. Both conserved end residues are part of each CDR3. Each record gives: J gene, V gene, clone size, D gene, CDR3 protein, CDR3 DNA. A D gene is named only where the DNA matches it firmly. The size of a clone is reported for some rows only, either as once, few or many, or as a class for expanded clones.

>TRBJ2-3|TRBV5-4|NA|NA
CASSLPGLGTDTQYF
TGTGCCAGCAGCTTACCGGGACTGGGCACAGATACGCAGTATTTT
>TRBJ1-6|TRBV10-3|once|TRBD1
CAIRGQTNSPLHF
TGTGCCATCAGGGGACAGACAAATTCACCCCTCCACTTT
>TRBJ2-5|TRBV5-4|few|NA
CASSLEAETQYF
TGTGCCAGCAGCTTGGAAGCAGAGACCCAGTACTTC
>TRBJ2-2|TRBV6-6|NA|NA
CASRGQSVKGELFF
TGTGCCAGCAGAGGACAGTCCGTGAAAGGGGAGCTGTTTTTT
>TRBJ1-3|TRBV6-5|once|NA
CASRRGNSGNTIYF
TGTGCCAGCCGGCGGGGAAACTCTGGAAACACCATATATTTT
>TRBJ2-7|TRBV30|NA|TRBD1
CAWSVGQGYYEQYF
TGTGCCTGGAGTGTAGGACAGGGATACTACGAGCAGTACTTC
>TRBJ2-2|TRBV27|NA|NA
CASSSSLRGVAARTGELFF
TGTGCCAGCAGTAGCTCCCTCCGAGGGGTAGCGGCGCGCACCGGGGAGCTGTTTTTT
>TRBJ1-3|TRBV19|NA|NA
CASGGAARVGNTIYF
TGTGCCAGTGGAGGGGCCGCGAGGGTTGGAAACACCATATATTTT
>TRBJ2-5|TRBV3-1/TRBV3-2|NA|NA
CASSLRGAQETQYF
TGTGCCAGCAGCCTCCGGGGGGCTCAAGAGACCCAGTACTTC
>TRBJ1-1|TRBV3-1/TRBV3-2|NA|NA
CASSQDLPGTEAFF
TGTGCCAGCAGCCAAGATCTCCCGGGCACTGAAGCTTTCTTT
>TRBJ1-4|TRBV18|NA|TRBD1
CASSMTGPGATNEKLFF
TGTGCCAGCTCAATGACAGGGCCGGGGGCGACTAATGAAAAACTGTTTTTT
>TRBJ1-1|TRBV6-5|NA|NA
CASRLLDSEAFF
TGTGCCAGCAGGCTGCTCGACAGTGAAGCTTTCTTT
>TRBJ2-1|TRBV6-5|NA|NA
CASSRDYNEQFF
TGTGCCAGCAGCCGCGACTACAATGAGCAGTTCTTC
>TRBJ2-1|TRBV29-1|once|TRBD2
CSVVSGTSGGAHDEQFF
TGCAGCGTTGTATCCGGGACTAGCGGGGGGGCCCATGATGAGCAGTTCTTC
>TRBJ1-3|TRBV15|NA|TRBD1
CAREIRQGPSGNTIYF
TGTGCCAGAGAGATTAGACAGGGACCCTCTGGAAACACCATATATTTT
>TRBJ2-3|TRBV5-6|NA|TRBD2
CASSHRGRGGSLTDTQYF
TGTGCCAGCAGCCACCGTGGTCGCGGGGGGTCCCTAACAGATACGCAGTATTTT
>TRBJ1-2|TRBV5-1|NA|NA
CASSPTQGLYGYTF
TGCGCCAGCAGCCCGACTCAGGGACTCTATGGCTACACCTTC
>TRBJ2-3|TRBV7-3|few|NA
CASSLNGGPPDTQYF
TGTGCCAGCAGCTTAAACGGGGGGCCCCCGGATACGCAGTATTTT
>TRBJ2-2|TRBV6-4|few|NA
CASSAAPGTGELFF
TGTGCCAGCAGTGCCGCCCCGGGCACCGGGGAGCTGTTTTTT
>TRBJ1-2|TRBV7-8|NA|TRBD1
CASSPRTGGSTYGYTF
TGTGCCAGCAGCCCTAGGACAGGGGGAAGTACCTATGGCTACACCTTC
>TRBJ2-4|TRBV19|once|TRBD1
CASSMGAPRTGKAKNIQYF
TGTGCCAGTAGTATGGGGGCCCCCCGGACAGGGAAGGCCAAAAACATTCAGTACTTC
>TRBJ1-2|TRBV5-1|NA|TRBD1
CASSWGAGTGDYGYTF
TGCGCCAGCAGCTGGGGGGCCGGGACAGGGGACTATGGCTACACCTTC
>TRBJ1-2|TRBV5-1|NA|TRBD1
CASSAIPGQNYGYTF
TGCGCCAGCAGCGCCATACCGGGACAGAACTATGGCTACACCTTC
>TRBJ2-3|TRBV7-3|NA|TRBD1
CASSDRGPDTQYF
TGTGCCAGCAGCGACAGGGGCCCAGATACGCAGTATTTT
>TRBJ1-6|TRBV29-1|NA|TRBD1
CSARTGEGSPLHF
TGCAGCGCCAGGACAGGGGAGGGTTCACCCCTCCACTTT
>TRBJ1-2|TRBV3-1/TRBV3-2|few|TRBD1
CASSQEGGPQGGLYGYTF
TGTGCCAGCAGCCAAGAAGGGGGCCCACAGGGGGGGCTCTATGGCTACACCTTC
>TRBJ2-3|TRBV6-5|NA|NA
CASSYFPYSTDTQYF
TGTGCCAGCAGTTACTTTCCGTATAGCACAGATACGCAGTATTTT
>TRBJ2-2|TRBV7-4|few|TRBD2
CASSPCGLAGTHNTGELFF
TGTGCCAGCAGCCCATGTGGGCTAGCGGGAACTCATAACACCGGGGAGCTGTTTTTT
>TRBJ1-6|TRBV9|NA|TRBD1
CASSVEGRGTHNSPLHF
TGTGCCAGCAGCGTAGAGGGCAGGGGGACCCATAATTCACCCCTCCACTTT
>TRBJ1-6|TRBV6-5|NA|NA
CASNMGGRAPLHF
TGTGCCAGCAACATGGGGGGGAGGGCACCCCTCCACTTT
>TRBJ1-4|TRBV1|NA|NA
CTSSQARGLRSTNEKLFF
TGCACCAGCAGCCAAGCCAGGGGGCTACGGTCAACTAATGAAAAACTGTTTTTT
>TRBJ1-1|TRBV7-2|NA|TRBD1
CASKIGQGNTEAFF
TGTGCCAGCAAAATCGGACAGGGGAACACTGAAGCTTTCTTT
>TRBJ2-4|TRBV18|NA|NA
CASSPVRGLRRGAKNIQYF
TGTGCCAGCTCACCAGTCAGGGGCCTACGAAGGGGAGCCAAAAACATTCAGTACTTC
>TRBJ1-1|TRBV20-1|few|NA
CSARVNTEAFF
TGCAGTGCCAGGGTAAACACTGAAGCTTTCTTT
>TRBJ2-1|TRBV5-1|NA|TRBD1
CASSFLGTGPREQFF
TGCGCCAGCAGCTTTTTAGGGACAGGGCCCCGTGAGCAGTTCTTC
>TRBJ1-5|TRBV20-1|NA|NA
CSASSGSNQPQHF
TGCAGTGCTAGTTCGGGTAGCAATCAGCCCCAGCATTTT
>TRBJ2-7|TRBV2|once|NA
CASSESAGRPYEQYF
TGTGCCAGCAGTGAATCGGCAGGGCGTCCCTACGAGCAGTACTTC
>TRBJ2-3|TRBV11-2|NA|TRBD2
CASSRGTSGGAETDTQYF
TGTGCCAGCAGCCGTGGGACTAGCGGGGGGGCAGAGACAGATACGCAGTATTTT
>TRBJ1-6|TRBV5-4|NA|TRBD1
CASSLGQGLNSPLHF
TGTGCCAGCAGCTTGGGACAGGGACTTAATTCACCCCTCCACTTT
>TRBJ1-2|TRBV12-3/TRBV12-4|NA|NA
CASSSSDGYTF
TGTGCCAGCAGTTCTTCCGATGGCTACACCTTC
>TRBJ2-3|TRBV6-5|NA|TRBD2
CASSNPSGGPDTQYF
TGTGCCAGCAGCAACCCGAGCGGGGGGCCAGATACGCAGTATTTT
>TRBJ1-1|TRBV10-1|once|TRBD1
CASNRGPDTEAFF
TGCGCCTCGAACAGGGGGCCTGACACTGAAGCTTTCTTT
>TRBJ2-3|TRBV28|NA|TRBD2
CASSLSRGGTDTQYF
TGTGCCAGCAGTTTAAGTCGGGGAGGGACAGATACGCAGTATTTT
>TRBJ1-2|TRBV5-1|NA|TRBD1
CASRTGTAIYTF
TGCGCCAGCAGAACCGGGACAGCTATCTACACCTTC
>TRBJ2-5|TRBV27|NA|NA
CASSSDSGTLKTQYF
TGTGCCAGCAGTTCGGATTCCGGGACTCTGAAGACCCAGTACTTC
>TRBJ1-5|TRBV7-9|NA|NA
CASSLGHPNQPQHF
TGTGCCAGCAGCTTGGGCCACCCCAATCAGCCCCAGCATTTT
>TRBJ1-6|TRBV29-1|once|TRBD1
CSVALTTGVNSPLHF
TGCAGCGTCGCCCTCACGACAGGGGTTAATTCACCCCTCCACTTT
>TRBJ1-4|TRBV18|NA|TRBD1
CASSPSGTGGEKLFF
TGTGCCAGCTCACCCTCCGGGACAGGGGGGGAAAAACTGTTTTTT